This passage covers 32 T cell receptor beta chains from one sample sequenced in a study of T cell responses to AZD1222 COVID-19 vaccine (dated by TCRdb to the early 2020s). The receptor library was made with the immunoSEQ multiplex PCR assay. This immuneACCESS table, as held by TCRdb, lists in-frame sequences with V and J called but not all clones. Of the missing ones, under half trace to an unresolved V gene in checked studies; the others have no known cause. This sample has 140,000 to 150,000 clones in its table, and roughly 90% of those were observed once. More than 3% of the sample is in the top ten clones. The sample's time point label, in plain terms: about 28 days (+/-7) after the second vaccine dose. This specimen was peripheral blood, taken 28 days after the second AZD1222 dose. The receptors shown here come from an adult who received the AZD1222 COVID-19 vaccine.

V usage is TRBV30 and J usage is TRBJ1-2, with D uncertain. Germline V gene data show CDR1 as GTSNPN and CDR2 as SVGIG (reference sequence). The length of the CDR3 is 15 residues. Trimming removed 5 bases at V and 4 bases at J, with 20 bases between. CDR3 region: CAWSPRESEGYGYTF. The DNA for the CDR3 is TGTGCCTGGTCCCCGAGGGAGTCAGAAGGCTATGGCTACACCTTC.

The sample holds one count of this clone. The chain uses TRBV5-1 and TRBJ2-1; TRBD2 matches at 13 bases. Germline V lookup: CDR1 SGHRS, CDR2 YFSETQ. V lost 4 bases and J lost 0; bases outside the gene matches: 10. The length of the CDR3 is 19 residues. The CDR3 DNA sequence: TGCGCCAGCAGCCCCGGGACTAGCGGGACCTCGTACTCCTACAATGAGCAGTTCTTC. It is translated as CASSPGTSGTSYSYNEQFF.

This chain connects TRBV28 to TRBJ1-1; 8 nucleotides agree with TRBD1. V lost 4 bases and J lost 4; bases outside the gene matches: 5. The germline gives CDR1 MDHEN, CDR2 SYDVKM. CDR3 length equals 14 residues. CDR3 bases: TGTGCCAGCAGTTCCGCAGGGGGCATCACTGAAGCTTTCTTT. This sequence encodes CASSSAGGITEAFF.

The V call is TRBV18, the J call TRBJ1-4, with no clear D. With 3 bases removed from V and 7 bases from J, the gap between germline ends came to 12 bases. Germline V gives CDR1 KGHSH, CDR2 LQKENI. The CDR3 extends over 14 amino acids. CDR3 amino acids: CASSPVVEGEKLFF. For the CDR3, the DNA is TGTGCCAGCTCACCGGTAGTAGAAGGTGAAAAACTGTTTTTT. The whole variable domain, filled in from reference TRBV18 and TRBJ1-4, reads NAGVMQNPRHLVRRRGQEARLRCSPMKGHSHVYWYRQLPEEGLKFMVYLQKENIIDESGMPKERFSAEFPKEGPSILRIQQVVRGDSAAYFCASSPVVEGEKLFFGSGTQLSVL.

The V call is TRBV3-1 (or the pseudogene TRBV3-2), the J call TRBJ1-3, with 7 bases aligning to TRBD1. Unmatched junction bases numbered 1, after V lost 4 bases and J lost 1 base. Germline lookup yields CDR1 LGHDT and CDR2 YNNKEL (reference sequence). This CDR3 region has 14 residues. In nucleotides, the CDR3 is TGTGCCAGCAGCCTACAGGGGTCTGGAAACACCATATATTTT. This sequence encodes CASSLQGSGNTIYF.

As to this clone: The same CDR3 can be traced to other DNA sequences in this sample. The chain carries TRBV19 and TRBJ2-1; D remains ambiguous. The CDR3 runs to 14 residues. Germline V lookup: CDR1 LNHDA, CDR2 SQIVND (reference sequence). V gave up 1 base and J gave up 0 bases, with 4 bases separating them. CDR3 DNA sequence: TGTGCCAGTAGTATAGGGAGCTCCTACAATGAGCAGTTCTTC. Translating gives CASSIGSSYNEQFF.

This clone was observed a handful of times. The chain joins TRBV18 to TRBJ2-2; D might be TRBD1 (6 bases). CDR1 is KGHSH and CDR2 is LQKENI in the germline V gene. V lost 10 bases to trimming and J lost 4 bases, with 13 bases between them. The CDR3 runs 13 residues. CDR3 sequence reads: CATGTTGTGELFF. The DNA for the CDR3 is TGTGCCACCGGGACAACGGGCACCGGGGAGCTGTTTTTT.

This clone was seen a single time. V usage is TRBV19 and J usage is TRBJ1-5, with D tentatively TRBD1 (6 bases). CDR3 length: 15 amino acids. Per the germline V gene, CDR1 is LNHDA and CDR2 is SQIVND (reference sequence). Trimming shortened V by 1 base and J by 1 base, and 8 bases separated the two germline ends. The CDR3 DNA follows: TGTGCCAGTAGTATAGCCGGACAGAGCAATCAGCCCCAGCATTTT. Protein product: CASSIAGQSNQPQHF.

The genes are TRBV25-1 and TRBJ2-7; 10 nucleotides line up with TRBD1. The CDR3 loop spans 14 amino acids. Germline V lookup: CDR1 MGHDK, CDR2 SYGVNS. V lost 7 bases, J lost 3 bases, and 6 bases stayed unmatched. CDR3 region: CASTPTGGYYEQYF. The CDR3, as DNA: TGTGCCAGCACTCCGACAGGGGGCTACTACGAGCAGTACTTC.

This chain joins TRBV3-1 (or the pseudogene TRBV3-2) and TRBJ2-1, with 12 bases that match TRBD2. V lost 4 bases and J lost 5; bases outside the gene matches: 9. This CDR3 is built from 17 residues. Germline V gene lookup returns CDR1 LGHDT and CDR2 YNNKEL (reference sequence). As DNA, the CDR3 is TGTGCCAGCAGCCCACAGACTAGCGGGAGCTGGGACAATGAGCAGTTCTTC. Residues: CASSPQTSGSWDNEQFF.

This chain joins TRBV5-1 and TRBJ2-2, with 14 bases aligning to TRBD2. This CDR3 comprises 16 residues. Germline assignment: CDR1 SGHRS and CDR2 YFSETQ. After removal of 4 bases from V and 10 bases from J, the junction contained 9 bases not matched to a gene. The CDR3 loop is CASSPRTSGGLVELFF. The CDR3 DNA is TGCGCCAGCAGCCCGCGGACTAGCGGGGGGTTGGTGGAGCTGTTTTTT.

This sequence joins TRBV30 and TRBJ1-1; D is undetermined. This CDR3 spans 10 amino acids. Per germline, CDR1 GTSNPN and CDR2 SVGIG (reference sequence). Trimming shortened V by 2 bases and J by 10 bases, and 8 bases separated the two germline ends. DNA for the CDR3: TGTGCCTGGAGTTCCGGGGTAGCTTTCTTT. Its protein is CAWSSGVAFF.

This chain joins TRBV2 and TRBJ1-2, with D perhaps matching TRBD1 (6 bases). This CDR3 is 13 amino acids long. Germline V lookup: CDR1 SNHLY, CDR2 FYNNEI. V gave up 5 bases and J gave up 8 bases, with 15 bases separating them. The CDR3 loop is CASSRDTQRGYTF. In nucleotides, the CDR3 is TGTGCCAGCAGTCGGGACACCCAACGGGGCTACACCTTC.

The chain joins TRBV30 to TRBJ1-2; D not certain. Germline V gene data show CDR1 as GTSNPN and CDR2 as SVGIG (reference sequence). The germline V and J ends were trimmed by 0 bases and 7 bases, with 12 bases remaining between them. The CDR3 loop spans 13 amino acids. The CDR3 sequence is CAWSVGQYLGYTF. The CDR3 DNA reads TGTGCCTGGAGTGTGGGCCAGTACCTTGGCTACACCTTC.

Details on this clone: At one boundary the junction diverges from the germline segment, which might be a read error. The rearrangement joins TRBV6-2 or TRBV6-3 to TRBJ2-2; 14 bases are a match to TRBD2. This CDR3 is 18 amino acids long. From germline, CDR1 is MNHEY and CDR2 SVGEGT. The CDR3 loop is CASSLTSGRAPKTGELFF. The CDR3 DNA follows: TGTGCCAGCAGTTTGACTAGCGGGAGGGCCCCGAAGACCGGGGAGCTGTTTTTT.

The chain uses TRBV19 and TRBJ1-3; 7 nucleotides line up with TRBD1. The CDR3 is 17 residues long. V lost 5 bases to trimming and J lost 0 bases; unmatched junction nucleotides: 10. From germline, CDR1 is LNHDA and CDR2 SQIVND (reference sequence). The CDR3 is CASSAAAGQYSGNTIYF. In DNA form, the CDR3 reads TGTGCCAGTAGTGCAGCCGCGGGACAGTACTCTGGAAACACCATATATTTT.

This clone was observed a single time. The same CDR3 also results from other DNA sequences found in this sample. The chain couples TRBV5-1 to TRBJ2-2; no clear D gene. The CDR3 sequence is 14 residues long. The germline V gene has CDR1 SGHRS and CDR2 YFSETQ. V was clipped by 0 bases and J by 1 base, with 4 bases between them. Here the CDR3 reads CASSLGGNTGELFF. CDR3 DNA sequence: TGCGCCAGCAGCTTGGGAGGGAACACCGGGGAGCTGTTTTTT. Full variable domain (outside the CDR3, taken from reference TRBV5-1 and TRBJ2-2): KAGVTQTPRYLIKTRGQQVTLSCSPISGHRSVSWYQQTPGQGLQFLFEYFSETQRNKGNFPGRFSGRQFSNSRSEMNVSTLELGDSALYLCASSLGGNTGELFFGEGSRLTVL.

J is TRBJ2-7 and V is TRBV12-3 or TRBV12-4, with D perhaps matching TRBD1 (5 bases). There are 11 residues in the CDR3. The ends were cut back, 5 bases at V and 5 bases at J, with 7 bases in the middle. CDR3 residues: CASSPRDEQYF. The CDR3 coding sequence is TGTGCCAGCAGTCCCAGGGACGAGCAGTACTTC.

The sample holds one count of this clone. CDR3 coding DNA: TGTGCCAGCAGTTGGGGGGCTCCTGATAGCAATCAGCCCCAGCATTTT. The encoded protein is CASSWGAPDSNQPQHF. V is TRBV6-5 and J is TRBJ1-5; TRBD1 is a possible D gene (6 bases). V gave up 4 bases and J gave up 0 bases, with 13 bases separating them. The CDR3 has 16 residues. Germline CDR1 and CDR2: MNHEY and SVGAGI.

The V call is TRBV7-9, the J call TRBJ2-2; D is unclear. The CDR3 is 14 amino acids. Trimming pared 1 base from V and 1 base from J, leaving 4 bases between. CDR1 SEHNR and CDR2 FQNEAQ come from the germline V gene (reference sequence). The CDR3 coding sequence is TGTGCCAGCAGCTTAGGGCTGAACACCGGGGAGCTGTTTTTT. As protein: CASSLGLNTGELFF. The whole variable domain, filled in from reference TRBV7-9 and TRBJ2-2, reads DTGVSQNPRHKITKRGQNVTFRCDPISEHNRLYWYRQTLGQGPEFLTYFQNEAQLEKSRLLSDRFSAERPKGSFSTLEIQRTEQGDSAMYLCASSLGLNTGELFFGEGSRLTVL.

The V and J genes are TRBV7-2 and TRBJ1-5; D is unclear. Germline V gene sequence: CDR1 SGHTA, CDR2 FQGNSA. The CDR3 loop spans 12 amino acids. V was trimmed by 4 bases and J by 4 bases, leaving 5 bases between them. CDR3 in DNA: TGTGCCAGCAGCTCACCAAATCAGCCCCAGCATTTT. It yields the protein CASSSPNQPQHF.

Written as DNA, the CDR3 is TGTGCCACTGGGGACAGGGCCTACGAGCAGTACTTC. This encodes CATGDRAYEQYF. V gene TRBV19 combines with J gene TRBJ2-7, with TRBD1 matching over 9 bases. The V and J ends lost 10 bases and 2 bases, in that order; junction bases with no gene match: 3. Looked up from germline, CDR1 is LNHDA and CDR2 is SQIVND (reference sequence). The CDR3 extends over 12 amino acids.

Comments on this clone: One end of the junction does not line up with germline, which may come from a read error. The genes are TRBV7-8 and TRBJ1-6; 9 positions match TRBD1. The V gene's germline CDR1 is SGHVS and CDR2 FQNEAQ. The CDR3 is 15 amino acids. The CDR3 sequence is CASSAQGAYNSPLHF. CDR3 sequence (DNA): TGTGCCAGCAGCGCACAGGGGGCCTACAATTCACCCCTCCACTTT.

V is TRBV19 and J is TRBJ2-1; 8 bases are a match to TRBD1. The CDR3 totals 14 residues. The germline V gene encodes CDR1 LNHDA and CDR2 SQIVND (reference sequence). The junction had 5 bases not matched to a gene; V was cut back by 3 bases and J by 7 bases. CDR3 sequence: CASSMQGAINEQFF. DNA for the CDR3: TGTGCCAGTAGTATGCAGGGGGCAATTAATGAGCAGTTCTTC. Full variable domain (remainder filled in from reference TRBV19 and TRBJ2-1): DGGITQSPKYLFRKEGQNVTLSCEQNLNHDAMYWYRQDPGQGLRLIYYSQIVNDFQKGDIAEGYSVSREKKESFPLTVTSAQKNPTAFYLCASSMQGAINEQFFGPGTRLTVL.

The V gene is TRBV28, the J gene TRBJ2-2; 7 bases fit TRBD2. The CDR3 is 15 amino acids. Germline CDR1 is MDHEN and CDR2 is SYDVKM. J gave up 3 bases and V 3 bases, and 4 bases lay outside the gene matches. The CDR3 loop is CASSFGREYTGELFF. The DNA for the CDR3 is TGTGCCAGCAGTTTTGGGCGGGAGTACACCGGGGAGCTGTTTTTT.

CDR3 sequence reads: CASSPDSYYGYTF. DNA for the CDR3: TGTGCCAGCAGCCCCGACTCTTACTATGGCTACACCTTC. The V and J genes are TRBV7-2 and TRBJ1-2, with no clear D. Germline V gene lookup returns CDR1 SGHTA and CDR2 FQGNSA. The ends were cut back, 5 bases at V and 3 bases at J, with 10 bases in the middle. The CDR3 extends over 13 amino acids.

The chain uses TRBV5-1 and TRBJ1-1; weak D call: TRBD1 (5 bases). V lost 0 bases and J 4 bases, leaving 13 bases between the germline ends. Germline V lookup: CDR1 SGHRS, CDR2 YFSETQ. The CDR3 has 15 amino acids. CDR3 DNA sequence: TGCGCCAGCAGCTTGGGGCAGGGAGGAATCACTGAAGCTTTCTTT. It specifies CASSLGQGGITEAFF. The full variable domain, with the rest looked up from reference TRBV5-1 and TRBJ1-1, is KAGVTQTPRYLIKTRGQQVTLSCSPISGHRSVSWYQQTPGQGLQFLFEYFSETQRNKGNFPGRFSGRQFSNSRSEMNVSTLELGDSALYLCASSLGQGGITEAFFGQGTRLTVV.

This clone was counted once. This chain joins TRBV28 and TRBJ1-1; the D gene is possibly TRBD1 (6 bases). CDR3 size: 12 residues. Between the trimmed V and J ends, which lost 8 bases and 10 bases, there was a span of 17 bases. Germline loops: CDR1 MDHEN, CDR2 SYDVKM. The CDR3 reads CASGGPGRLAFF. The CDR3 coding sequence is TGTGCCAGCGGGGGGCCCGGACGGCTAGCTTTCTTT.

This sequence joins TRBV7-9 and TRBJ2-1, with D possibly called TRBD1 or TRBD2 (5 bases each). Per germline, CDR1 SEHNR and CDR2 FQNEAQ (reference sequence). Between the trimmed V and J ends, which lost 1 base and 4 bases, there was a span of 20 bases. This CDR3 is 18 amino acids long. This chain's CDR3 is CASSLGGWGPSPYNEQFF. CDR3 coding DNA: TGTGCCAGCAGCTTAGGAGGGTGGGGACCTTCTCCATACAATGAGCAGTTCTTC.

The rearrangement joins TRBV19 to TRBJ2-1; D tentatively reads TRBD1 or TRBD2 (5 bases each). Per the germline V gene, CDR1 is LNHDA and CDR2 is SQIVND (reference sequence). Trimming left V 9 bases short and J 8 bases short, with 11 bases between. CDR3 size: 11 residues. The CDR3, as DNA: TGTGCCAGCTCTTCGGGGCATGAGCAGTTCTTC. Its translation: CASSSGHEQFF.

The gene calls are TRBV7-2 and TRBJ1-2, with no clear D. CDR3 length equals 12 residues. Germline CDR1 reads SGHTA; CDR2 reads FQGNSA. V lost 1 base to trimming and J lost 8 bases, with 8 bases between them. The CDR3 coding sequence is TGTGCCAGCAGCTTAGTTCTGGGAGGCTACACCTTC. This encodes CASSLVLGGYTF.

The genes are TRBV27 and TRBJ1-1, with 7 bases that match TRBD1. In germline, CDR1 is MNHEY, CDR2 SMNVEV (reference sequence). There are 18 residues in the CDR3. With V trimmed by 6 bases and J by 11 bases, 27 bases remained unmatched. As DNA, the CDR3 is TGTGCCAGCAGAACCAATGACAGGGTACAAAGGGGCTATGGAGCGGCTTTCTTT. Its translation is CASRTNDRVQRGYGAAFF.